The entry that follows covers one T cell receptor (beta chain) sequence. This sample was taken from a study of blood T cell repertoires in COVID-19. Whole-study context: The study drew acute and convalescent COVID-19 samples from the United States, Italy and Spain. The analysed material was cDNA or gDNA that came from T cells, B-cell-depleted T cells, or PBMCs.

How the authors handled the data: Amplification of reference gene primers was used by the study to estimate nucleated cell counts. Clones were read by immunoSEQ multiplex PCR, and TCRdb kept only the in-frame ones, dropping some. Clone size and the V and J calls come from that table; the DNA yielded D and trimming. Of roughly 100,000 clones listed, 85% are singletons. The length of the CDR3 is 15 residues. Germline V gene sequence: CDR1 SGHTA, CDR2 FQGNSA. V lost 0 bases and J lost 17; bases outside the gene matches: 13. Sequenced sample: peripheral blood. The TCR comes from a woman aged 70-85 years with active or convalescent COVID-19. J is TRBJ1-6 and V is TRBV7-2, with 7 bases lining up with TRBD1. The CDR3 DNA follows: TGTGCCAGCAGCTTAGCGAGTGACAGGGCTCAATTTGTCCACTTT. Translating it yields CASSLASDRAQFVHF.